This T cell receptor (beta chain) was sequenced in a study of blood T cells in healthy people across ages. Comments on this clonotype: The antigen is undetermined.

This CDR3 region has 13 residues. Trimming pared 0 bases from V and 7 bases from J, leaving 7 bases between. Germline values: CDR1 LGHDT, CDR2 YNNKEL (reference sequence). Using a J-beta primer mix together with a sample-barcoded 5' primer, a second PCR was run for about 7 to 12 cycles. One entry per CDR3 protein results from TCRdb running MiXCR on the 5' RACE reads. The data hold 580,000 or so distinct CDR3 sequences, with 45% to 55% observed a single time. The study drew donors from healthy Caucasian individuals in Russia aged roughly 6 to 100. Each sample gave at least 6.5 million isolated PBMCs. Study-level points and caveats: Among T cells, TCR beta diversity per million cells dropped roughly linearly as age rose.

The chain carries TRBV3-1 and TRBJ1-5; D uncertain. This TCR was recovered from a man older than 75 in good health. Source material: blood. The CDR3, as DNA: TGTGCCAGCAGCCAAGACCTCGCGCAGCCCCAGCATTTT. Its translation: CASSQDLAQPQHF.